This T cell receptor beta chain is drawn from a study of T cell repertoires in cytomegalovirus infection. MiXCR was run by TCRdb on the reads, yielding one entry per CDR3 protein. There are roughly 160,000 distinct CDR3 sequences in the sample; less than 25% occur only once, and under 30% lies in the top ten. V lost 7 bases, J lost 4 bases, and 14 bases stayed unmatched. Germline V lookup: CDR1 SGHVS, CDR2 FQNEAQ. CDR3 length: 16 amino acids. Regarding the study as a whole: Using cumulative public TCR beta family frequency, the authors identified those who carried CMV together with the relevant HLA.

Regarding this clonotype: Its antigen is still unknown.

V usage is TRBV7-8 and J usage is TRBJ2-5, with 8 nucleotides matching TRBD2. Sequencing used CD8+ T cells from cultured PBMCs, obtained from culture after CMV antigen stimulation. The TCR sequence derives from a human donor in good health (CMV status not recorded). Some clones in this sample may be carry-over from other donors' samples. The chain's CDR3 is CASNPRRSGGSETQYF. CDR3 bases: TGTGCCAGCAACCCCAGAAGGAGCGGGGGTTCAGAGACCCAGTACTTC.